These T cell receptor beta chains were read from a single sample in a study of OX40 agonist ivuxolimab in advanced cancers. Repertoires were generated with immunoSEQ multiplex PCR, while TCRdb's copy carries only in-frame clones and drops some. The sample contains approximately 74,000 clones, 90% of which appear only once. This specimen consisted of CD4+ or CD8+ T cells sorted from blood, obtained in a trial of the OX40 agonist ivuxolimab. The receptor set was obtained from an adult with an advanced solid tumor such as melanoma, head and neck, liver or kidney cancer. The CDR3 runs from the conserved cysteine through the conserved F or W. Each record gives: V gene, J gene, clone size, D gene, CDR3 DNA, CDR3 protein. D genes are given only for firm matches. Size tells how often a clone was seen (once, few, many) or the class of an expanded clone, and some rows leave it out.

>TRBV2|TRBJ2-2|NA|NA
TGTGCCAGCAGTGAACAGGGCGGCGGGGAGCTGTTTTTT
CASSEQGGGELFF
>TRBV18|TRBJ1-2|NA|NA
TGTGCCAGCTCACTCAACAGGGATGGCGATGGCTACACCTTC
CASSLNRDGDGYTF
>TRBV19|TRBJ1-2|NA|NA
TGTGCCAGCCGGCTCCGAGGAGGTTATGGCTACACCTTC
CASRLRGGYGYTF
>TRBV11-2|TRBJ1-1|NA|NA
TGTGCCAGCAGCTTAGGCTCGGACACTGAAGCTTTCTTT
CASSLGSDTEAFF
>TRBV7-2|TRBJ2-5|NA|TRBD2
TGTGCAGAAGGGACTAGGGGTTATTTCGAGACCCAGTACTTC
CAEGTRGYFETQYF
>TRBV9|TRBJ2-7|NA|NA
TGTGCCAGCAGCGTAGGTATGGGTCCCTACGAGCAGTACTTC
CASSVGMGPYEQYF
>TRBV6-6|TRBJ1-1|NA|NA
TGTGCCAGCAGTAACCCACAGAACACTGAAGCTTTCTTT
CASSNPQNTEAFF
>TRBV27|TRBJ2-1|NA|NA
TGTGCCAGCAGTTCCGCCCACGCGGGGAACTATGAGCAGTTCTTC
CASSSAHAGNYEQFF
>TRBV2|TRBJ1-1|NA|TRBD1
TGTGCCAGCAGAGGACAGGGTGGGACTGAAGCTTTCTTT
CASRGQGGTEAFF
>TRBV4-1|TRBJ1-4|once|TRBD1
TGCGCCAGCAGCCTGGGACAGCCACGGAATGAAAAACTGTTTTTT
CASSLGQPRNEKLFF
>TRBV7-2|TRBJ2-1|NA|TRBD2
TGTGCCAGCACCTCAAGCGGGACTAGCGGGAGCAATGAGCAGTTCTTC
CASTSSGTSGSNEQFF
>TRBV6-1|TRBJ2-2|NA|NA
TGTGCCGGTCAGGACGGAGCTGGGTCCGGGGAGCTGTTTTTT
CAGQDGAGSGELFF
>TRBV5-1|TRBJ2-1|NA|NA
TGCGCCAGCAGCTTGGGACTAGATTGGAATGAGCAGTTCTTC
CASSLGLDWNEQFF
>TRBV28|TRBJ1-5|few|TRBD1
TGTGCCAGCAGTGGACAGGGGTTCAATCAGCCCCAGCATTTT
CASSGQGFNQPQHF
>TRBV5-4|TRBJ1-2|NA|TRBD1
TGTGCCAGCAGTCGGGACAGGGCCGAGGCTAACTATGGCTACACCTTC
CASSRDRAEANYGYTF
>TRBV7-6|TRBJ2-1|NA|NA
TGTGCCAGCAGCTTAGCCGATTACAATGAGCAGTTCTTC
CASSLADYNEQFF
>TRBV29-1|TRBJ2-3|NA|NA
TGCAGCGTAGGTCCCCCCGCAGATACGCAGTATTTT
CSVGPPADTQYF